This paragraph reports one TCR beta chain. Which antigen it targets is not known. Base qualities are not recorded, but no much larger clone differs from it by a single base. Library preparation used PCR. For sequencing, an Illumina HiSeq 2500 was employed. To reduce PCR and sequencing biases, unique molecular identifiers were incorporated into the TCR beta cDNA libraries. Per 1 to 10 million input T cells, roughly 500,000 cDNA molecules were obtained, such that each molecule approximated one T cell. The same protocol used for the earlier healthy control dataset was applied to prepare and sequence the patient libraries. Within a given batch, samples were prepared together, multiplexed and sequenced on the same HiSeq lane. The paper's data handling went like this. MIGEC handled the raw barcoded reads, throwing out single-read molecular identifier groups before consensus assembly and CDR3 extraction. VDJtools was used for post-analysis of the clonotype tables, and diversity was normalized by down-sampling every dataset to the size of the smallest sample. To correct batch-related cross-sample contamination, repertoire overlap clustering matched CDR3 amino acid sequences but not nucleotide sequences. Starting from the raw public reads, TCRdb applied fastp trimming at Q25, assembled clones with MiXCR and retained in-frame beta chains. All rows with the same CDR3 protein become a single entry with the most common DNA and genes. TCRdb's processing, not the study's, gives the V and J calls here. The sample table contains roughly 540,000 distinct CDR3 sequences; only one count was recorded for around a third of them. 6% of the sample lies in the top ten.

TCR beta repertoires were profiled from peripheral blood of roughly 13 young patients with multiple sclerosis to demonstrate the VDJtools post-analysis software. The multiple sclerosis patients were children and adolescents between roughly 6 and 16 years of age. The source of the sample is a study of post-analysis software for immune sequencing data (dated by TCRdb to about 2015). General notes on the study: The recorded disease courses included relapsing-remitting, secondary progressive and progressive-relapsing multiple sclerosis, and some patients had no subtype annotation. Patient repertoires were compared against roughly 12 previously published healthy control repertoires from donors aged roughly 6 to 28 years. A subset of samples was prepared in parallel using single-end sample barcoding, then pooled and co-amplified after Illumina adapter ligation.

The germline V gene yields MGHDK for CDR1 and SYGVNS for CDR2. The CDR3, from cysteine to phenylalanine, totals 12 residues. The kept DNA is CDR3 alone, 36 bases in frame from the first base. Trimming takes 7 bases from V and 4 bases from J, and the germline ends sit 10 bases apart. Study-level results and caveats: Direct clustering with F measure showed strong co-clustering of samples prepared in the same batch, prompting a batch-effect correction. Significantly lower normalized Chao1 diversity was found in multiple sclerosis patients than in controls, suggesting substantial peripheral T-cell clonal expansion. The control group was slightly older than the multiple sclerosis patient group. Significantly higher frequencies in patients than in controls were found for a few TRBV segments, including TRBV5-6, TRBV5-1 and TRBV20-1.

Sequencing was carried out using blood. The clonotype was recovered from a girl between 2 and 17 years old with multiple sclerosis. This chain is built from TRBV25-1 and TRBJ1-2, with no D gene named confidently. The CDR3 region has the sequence CASTQRGYGYTF. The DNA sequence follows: TGTGCCAGCACTCAGCGCGGCTATGGCTACACCTTC.